Listed below are T cell receptor beta chains from one sample, sequenced in a study of T cell responses to AZD1222 COVID-19 vaccine. The protocol was immunoSEQ multiplex PCR, while the TCRdb copy is restricted to in-frame clones and leaves out a portion. The profile shows more than 140,000 clones, 88% of them singletons. The sequencing used peripheral blood, collected on day 0 of AZD1222 vaccination. Receptor source: an adult in good health. Both conserved end residues are part of each CDR3. A D gene is named only where the DNA matches it firmly.

cdr3_length | j_call | v_call | d_call | cdr3_aa
15 | TRBJ1-5 | TRBV24-1 | TRBD1 | CATSDPGQPNQPQHF
14 | TRBJ2-2 | TRBV27 | - | CASSLYQGTGELFF
13 | TRBJ1-1 | TRBV6-6 | - | CASSNRDGTEAFF
15 | TRBJ1-5 | TRBV19 | - | CASRGHLGGNQPQHF
15 | TRBJ2-3 | TRBV5-1 | TRBD2 | CASSQGLAGEDTQYF
15 | TRBJ1-4 | TRBV5-1 | TRBD1 | CASSRQDRDAAMLFF
12 | TRBJ1-2 | TRBV30 | TRBD1 | CAWSQGGYGYTF
12 | TRBJ2-2 | TRBV30 | - | CAWTLGTGELFF
12 | TRBJ2-1 | TRBV9 | - | CASSVNGDEQFF
17 | TRBJ2-7 | TRBV5-4 | TRBD2 | CASSLRLAGGPSYEQYF
13 | TRBJ2-7 | TRBV30 | - | CACRGGFSYEQYF
17 | TRBJ2-2 | TRBV6-2/TRBV6-3 | TRBD1 | CASSYSPGQGRTGELFF
16 | TRBJ1-2 | TRBV5-1 | TRBD1 | CASSLEGTGGGYGYTF
15 | TRBJ1-5 | TRBV5-5 | - | CASSLGVPANQPQHF
16 | TRBJ1-5 | TRBV2 | - | CASSEGPHNSNQPQHF
15 | TRBJ2-7 | TRBV6-5 | - | CASSSTNPTDYEQYF
14 | TRBJ2-1 | TRBV7-3 | - | CASSYSGGSDEQFF
13 | TRBJ1-1 | TRBV15 | TRBD1 | CATTTDRGTEAFF
12 | TRBJ2-1 | TRBV4-1 | - | CASSQAGGEQFF
16 | TRBJ1-3 | TRBV5-1 | - | CASSLVGGSSGNTIYF
17 | TRBJ1-1 | TRBV14 | TRBD1 | CASSQATSTGLNTEAFF
15 | TRBJ2-7 | TRBV5-6 | TRBD1 | CASSYRTGGSYEQYF
15 | TRBJ2-1 | TRBV4-1 | - | CASSQPSGLSNEQFF
16 | TRBJ1-1 | TRBV5-1 | TRBD1 | CASSGQGAVMNTEAFF
15 | TRBJ2-1 | TRBV11-2 | TRBD2 | CASSLDTSGRTEQFF
14 | TRBJ1-1 | TRBV10-2 | - | CASSDTGVGTEAFF
15 | TRBJ2-1 | TRBV9 | TRBD2 | CASSVATSGHNEQFF
16 | TRBJ2-3 | TRBV5-1 | TRBD1 | CASSLAGQGATDTQYF
15 | TRBJ2-3 | TRBV9 | - | CASSVGGDKKDTQYF
15 | TRBJ1-3 | TRBV19 | TRBD1 | CASSVDRGAGNTIYF
13 | TRBJ1-6 | TRBV2 | TRBD1 | CASTRDRGSPLHF
19 | TRBJ2-3 | TRBV5-1 | TRBD2 | CASSLRAWGRTSGTDTQYF
15 | TRBJ1-2 | TRBV4-3 | - | CASSQEVVGGYGYTF
14 | TRBJ1-3 | TRBV7-9 | - | CASSLVGSGNTIYF
14 | TRBJ2-7 | TRBV6-2/TRBV6-3 | TRBD2 | CASSKGGSRGEQYF
14 | TRBJ1-5 | TRBV28 | TRBD1 | CATETGGSNQPQHF
15 | TRBJ1-5 | TRBV7-2 | - | CASSLVWGRGQPQHF
15 | TRBJ1-1 | TRBV5-1 | - | CASSLEGRANTEAFF
20 | TRBJ1-4 | TRBV6-2/TRBV6-3 | TRBD1 | CASSLHPVGTGRSVDEKLFF
13 | TRBJ1-1 | TRBV6-6 | - | CASSYSGGLAAFF
15 | TRBJ1-5 | TRBV19 | TRBD1 | CASKLDRSSNQPQHF
18 | TRBJ1-1 | TRBV19 | - | CASRILGTQQRSNTEAFF
12 | TRBJ1-5 | TRBV29-1 | - | CSVSGLNQPQHF
14 | TRBJ1-6 | TRBV14 | - | CASSPLRRNSPLHF